This T cell receptor (beta chain) was recovered during a study of cytomegalovirus exposure and HLA in healthy donors (dated by TCRdb to 2016 to 2017). Background for the entire study: A later analysis indicated that the 120 or so validation repertoires were generated on the platform also employed for the 650 to 850 repertoires of the first cohort. The study aimed to test whether signatures of past pathogen exposure could be identified by cataloging public T cell receptors. To predict cytomegalovirus infection status, the study combined high-throughput TCR immunosequencing, statistical association of individual TCRs with disease status, and machine learning. Along with the approximately 700-subject first cohort, a separate validation cohort of around 120 different subjects was used.

The library relied on the immunoSEQ multiplex PCR assay. Per the original workflow: To diagnose cytomegalovirus status from the catalog of TCR beta chain sequences, a statistical classification framework was built. Drawn from immuneACCESS, this table holds only the in-frame rearrangements with V and J called that TCRdb kept. Clones are partly lost; checked studies trace under half to an unresolved V gene and leave the rest unexplained. V, J and clone size are taken as reported in that table, and D and trimming were inferred from the DNA itself. The sample table records some 320,000 clones; approximately 86% of these occur just once. Roughly 1.1% of the sample rests with the top ten. What the work shows at the level of the full study, not this receptor alone: The authors suggested that the approach could potentially be extended to other disease states and immunological phenotypes. A total of 164 TCR beta chains were listed by the study as associated with cytomegalovirus. Most TCR sequences were observed very rarely across donors, whereas some public TCRs were present in many individuals. A later analysis had no HLA typing for the validation cohort, so co-occurrence there was scored across all 120 or so repertoires. Of the cluster scores, roughly 93% were above 0 in a later analysis, which found that TCRs clustered in the first cohort also tended to co-occur in the 120 validation repertoires. Cytomegalovirus status was reported to be diagnosed by the classifier with high specificity and sensitivity in both the original and validation cohorts. A few of the identified cytomegalovirus-associated TCR beta chains were confirmed in vitro to be specific for cytomegalovirus antigens.

Turning to this clone: Its antigen is still unknown. No base quality information exists; no much larger clone differs at one position.

The donors were included in the validation cohort of roughly 120 subjects, a group kept apart from the roughly 670-subject first cohort. V and J are trimmed by 1 base and 3 bases, and the gene matches miss 7 bases of the junction. The CDR3, from cysteine to phenylalanine, totals 16 residues. The only DNA kept is the CDR3, 48 bases in frame from the first base. The germline V gene (reference sequence) specifies SEHNR as CDR1 and FQNEAQ as CDR2. This TCR was recovered from a woman aged 25 to 45 in good health and CMV-seropositive. The rearranged segments are TRBV7-9 and TRBJ1-2; 8 middle bases align to TRBD1. Specimen: PBMCs. The CDR3 amino acid sequence is: CASSLGRTGQDYGYTF. The nucleotide sequence is TGTGCCAGCAGCTTAGGTCGGACAGGGCAGGACTATGGCTACACCTTC.